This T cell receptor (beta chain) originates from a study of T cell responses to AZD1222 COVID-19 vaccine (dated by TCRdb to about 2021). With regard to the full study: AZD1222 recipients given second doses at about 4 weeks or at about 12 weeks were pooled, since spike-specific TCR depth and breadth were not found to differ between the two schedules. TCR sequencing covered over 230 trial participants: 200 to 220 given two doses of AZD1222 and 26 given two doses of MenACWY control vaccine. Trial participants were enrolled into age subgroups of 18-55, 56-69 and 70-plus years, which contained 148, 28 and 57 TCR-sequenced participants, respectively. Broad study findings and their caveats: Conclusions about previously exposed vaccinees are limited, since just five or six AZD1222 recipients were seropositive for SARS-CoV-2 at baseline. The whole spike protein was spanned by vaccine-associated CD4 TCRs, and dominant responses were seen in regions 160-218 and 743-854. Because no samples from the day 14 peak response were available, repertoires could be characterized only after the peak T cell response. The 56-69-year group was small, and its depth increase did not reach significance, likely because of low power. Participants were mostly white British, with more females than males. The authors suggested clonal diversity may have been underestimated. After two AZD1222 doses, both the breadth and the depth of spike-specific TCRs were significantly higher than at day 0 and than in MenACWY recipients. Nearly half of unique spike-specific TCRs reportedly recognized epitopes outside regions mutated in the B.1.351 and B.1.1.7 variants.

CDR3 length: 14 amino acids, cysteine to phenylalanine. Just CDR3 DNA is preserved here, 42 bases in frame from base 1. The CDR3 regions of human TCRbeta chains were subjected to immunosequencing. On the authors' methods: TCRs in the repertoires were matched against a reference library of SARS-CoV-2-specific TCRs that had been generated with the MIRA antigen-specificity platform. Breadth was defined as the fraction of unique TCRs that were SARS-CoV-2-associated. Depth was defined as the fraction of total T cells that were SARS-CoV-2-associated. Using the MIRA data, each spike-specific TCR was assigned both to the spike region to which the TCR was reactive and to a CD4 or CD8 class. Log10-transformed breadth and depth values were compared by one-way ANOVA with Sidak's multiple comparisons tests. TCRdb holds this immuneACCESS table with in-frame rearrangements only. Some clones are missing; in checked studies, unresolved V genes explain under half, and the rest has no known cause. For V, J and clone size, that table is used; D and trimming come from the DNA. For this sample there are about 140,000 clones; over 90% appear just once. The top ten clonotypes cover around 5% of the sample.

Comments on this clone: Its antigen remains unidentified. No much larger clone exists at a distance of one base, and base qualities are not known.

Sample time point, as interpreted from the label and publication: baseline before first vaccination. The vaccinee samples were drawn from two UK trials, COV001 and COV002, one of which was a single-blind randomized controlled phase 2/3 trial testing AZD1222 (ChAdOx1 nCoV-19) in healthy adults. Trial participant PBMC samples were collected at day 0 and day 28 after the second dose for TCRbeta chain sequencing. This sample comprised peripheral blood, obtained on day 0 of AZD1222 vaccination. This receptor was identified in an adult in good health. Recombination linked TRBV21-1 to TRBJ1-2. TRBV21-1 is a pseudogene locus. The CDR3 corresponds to CASRPGGPIYGYTF. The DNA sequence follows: TGTGCCAGCAGGCCCGGGGGGCCTATCTATGGCTACACCTTC.